Listed below are T cell receptor beta chains from one sample, sequenced in a study of beta chain features in type 1 diabetes. Produced via immunoSEQ multiplex PCR; TCRdb's table is partial and in-frame only. In the table there are about 620,000 clones, roughly a sixth of which are singletons. Input material: naive CD4+ T cells from blood. These TCRs come from a young man in good health. CDR3s leave out the opening cysteine and the closing phenylalanine or tryptophan. The order of the fields is J gene, V gene, CDR3 protein.

TRBJ2-7 | TRBV7-9 | ASSPTSGPYEQY
TRBJ2-7 | TRBV4-2 | ASSQDSYYEQY
TRBJ1-1 | TRBV30 | AWTVSEDTEAF
TRBJ1-5 | TRBV10-3 | AISGTSNQPQH
TRBJ2-3 | TRBV4-3 | ASSGLATDTQY
TRBJ1-1 | TRBV7-9 | ASSLWVNTEAF
TRBJ1-2 | TRBV6-5 | ASRRQGAYGYT
TRBJ2-5 | TRBV18 | ASSPGIQETQY
TRBJ2-1 | TRBV7-3 | ASSFLPGGAYEQF
TRBJ1-1 | TRBV28 | ASSLRGQAF
TRBJ1-1 | TRBV7-6 | ASSTSSQSGTEAF
TRBJ1-2 | TRBV28 | ASSLKGGYT
TRBJ1-3 | TRBV28 | ASSSLPGNTIY
TRBJ1-3 | TRBV7-2 | ASSLPDWYSGNTIY
TRBJ2-2 | TRBV29-1 | SVEGQGRAGELF
TRBJ2-2 | TRBV19 | ASRMKKGGGELF
TRBJ2-7 | TRBV7-2 | ASSTRAGGPYEQY